The 11 T cell receptor beta chains listed next were all sequenced from one sample in a study of Ad26.COV2.S vaccination and SARS-CoV-2 variants. Sample treatment: 19 received Ad26.COV2.S at low or high dose, single or two shots; roughly five received placebo; per-sample allocation not given. Samples were taken on day 63 after the first vaccine or placebo injection. Sequencing used immunoSEQ multiplex PCR; TCRdb keeps in-frame clones, though not all of them. This table has fewer than 400,000 clones, around 84% appearing once. Sequenced here: peripheral blood, sampled in a trial of Ad26.COV2.S vaccine versus placebo. The receptors originated from a person between 18 and 60 years old who received the Ad26.COV2.S COVID-19 vaccine or a placebo.

A single count supports this clone. The chain recombines TRBV7-2 with TRBJ1-5; no definite D call. Germline-derived CDR1 and CDR2 are SGHTA and FQGNSA. The CDR3 is 13 residues long. Trimming took 1 base from V and 3 from J, leaving 4 bases between them. The CDR3 region has the DNA TGTGCCAGCAGCTTAGTTCTCAATCAGCCCCAGCATTTT. Amino acid sequence: CASSLVLNQPQHF.

Only a few counts were recorded for this clone. The J gene is TRBJ2-2, the V gene TRBV18; D is perhaps TRBD2 (6 bases). Looked up from germline, CDR1 is KGHSH and CDR2 is LQKENI. V gave up 7 bases and J gave up 0 bases, with 12 bases separating them. The CDR3 covers 15 residues. CDR3 coding DNA: TGTGCCAGCTTCCCCGGGAGCCCGAACACCGGGGAGCTGTTTTTT. As protein: CASFPGSPNTGELFF.

This clone has only a few counts. The V gene is TRBV3-1 (or the pseudogene TRBV3-2), the J gene TRBJ1-2; unclear D gene. The CDR3 has 14 amino acids. V was cut by 1 base and J by 1 base, with 7 bases left in between. From germline, CDR1 is LGHDT and CDR2 YNNKEL (reference sequence). Written as DNA, the CDR3 is TGTGCCAGCAGCCAAGGTCTGGATAACTATGGCTACACCTTC. Its protein product is CASSQGLDNYGYTF.

This chain joins TRBV7-8 and TRBJ2-7; D gene unclear. V was shortened by 2 bases and J by 4 bases, with 9 bases between the two germline ends. Germline assignment: CDR1 SGHVS and CDR2 FQNEAQ. This CDR3 has 13 amino acids. CDR3 DNA sequence: TGTGCCAGCAGCTTAAGACGCCTTTACGAGCAGTACTTC. Protein product: CASSLRRLYEQYF.

The chain employs TRBV5-1 and TRBJ2-1; TRBD2 aligns across 8 bases. CDR3 length: 16 amino acids. Trimming cost V 2 bases and J 4 bases; bases outside gene matches: 8. The germline gives CDR1 SGHRS, CDR2 YFSETQ. The CDR3 sequence is CASSLSGGLVYNEQFF. CDR3 nucleotides: TGCGCCAGCAGCTTATCCGGGGGACTAGTTTACAATGAGCAGTTCTTC.

This clone has only a few counts. J is TRBJ1-2 and V is TRBV11-2; 7 nucleotides agree with TRBD1. The CDR3 contains 17 residues. Germline CDR1 reads SGHAT; CDR2 reads FQNNGV. Unmatched junction bases numbered 17, after V lost 10 bases and J lost 0 bases. For the CDR3, the DNA is TGTGCCACTGCGGCCCGTGGGCAGGGGGGGACTAACTATGGCTACACCTTC. Residues: CATAARGQGGTNYGYTF.

This rearrangement joins TRBV24-1 to TRBJ2-3; possible D gene TRBD2, 5 bases. The length of the CDR3 is 15 residues. The germline CDR1 and CDR2 sequences are KGHDR and SFDVKD. Trimming stripped 3 bases from V and 3 bases from J, with 12 bases between. CDR3 in amino acids: CATSDPAGTTDTQYF. The CDR3 DNA reads TGTGCCACCAGTGATCCGGCGGGCACGACAGATACGCAGTATTTT.

This chain uses TRBV10-2 with TRBJ1-2, with unresolved D. The germline V and J ends were trimmed by 2 bases and 2 bases, with 6 bases remaining between them. Looked up from germline, CDR1 is WSHSY and CDR2 is SAAADI. The CDR3 loop spans 13 amino acids. CDR3 sequence (DNA): TGCGCCAGCAGTGAGCACGGAAACTATGGCTACACCTTC. Translating it yields CASSEHGNYGYTF.

This clone was recorded once. The genes are TRBV7-9 and TRBJ1-4; D is ambiguous. The CDR3 consists of 17 residues. With 2 bases removed from V and 0 bases from J, the gap between germline ends came to 13 bases. Germline CDR1 and CDR2: SEHNR and FQNEAQ (reference sequence). The chain's CDR3 is CASSLTRGPATNEKLFF. The CDR3 nucleotides read TGTGCCAGCAGCTTAACACGAGGACCGGCAACTAATGAAAAACTGTTTTTT. The full variable domain, in which reference TRBV7-9 and TRBJ1-4 provide the parts outside the CDR3, is DTGVSQNPRHKITKRGQNVTFRCDPISEHNRLYWYRQTLGQGPEFLTYFQNEAQLEKSRLLSDRFSAERPKGSFSTLEIQRTEQGDSAMYLCASSLTRGPATNEKLFFGSGTQLSVL.

This clone was recorded only once. V is TRBV14 and J is TRBJ1-1; tentative D call: TRBD1 (5 bases). Germline values: CDR1 SGHDN, CDR2 FVKESK. V dropped 4 bases and J dropped 1 base, with 7 bases sitting between them. The CDR3 has 13 residues. CDR3 sequence (DNA): TGTGCCAGCAGCCTACAGGAGAACACTGAAGCTTTCTTT. Translating gives CASSLQENTEAFF.

This clone has only a few counts. The chain couples TRBV7-2 to TRBJ1-5, with D unresolved. CDR3 length: 16 amino acids. Germline V gene data show CDR1 as SGHTA and CDR2 as FQGNSA. Trimming took off 5 bases at V and 0 bases at J, with 14 bases between the two ends. The CDR3 DNA follows: TGTGCCAGCAGCCAGAGCCACTTTCTTAGCAATCAGCCCCAGCATTTT. Its protein is CASSQSHFLSNQPQHF.